This TCR beta chain derives from a study of shared clonotypes between healthy human individuals. Broader study findings: Across subsets, estimated richness was generally greater for naive than for memory populations.

When replicate PCRs were run on sorted subsets, they used 200 to 250 ng DNA, roughly 30,000 T cell genomes. Profiled with immunoSEQ multiplex PCR; TCRdb holds only in-frame clones, not every one. The sample records hundreds of thousands of clones, roughly 96% being singletons. About this clone: The antigen remains unidentified.

In the naive CD8 group, cells lacked CD45RO and were positively selected for CCR7, so terminally differentiated effector memory CD45RA+ cells were left out. Germline CDR1 reads ENHRY; CDR2 reads SYGVKD. The length of the CDR3 is 12 residues. J lost 4 bases, V lost 10 bases, and 4 bases had no gene match. What was sequenced was naive CD8+ T cells sorted from blood. This sequence originates from a woman in her twenties or thirties in good health. This sequence joins TRBV10-3 and TRBJ2-7; 10 bases map to TRBD1. CDR3 DNA: TGTGCCACAGAGGGACAGGGGTACGAGCAGTACTTC. Its protein product is CATEGQGYEQYF.